These T cell receptor beta chains were read from a single sample in a study of identical twins. TCRdb passed the 5' RACE reads through MiXCR, listing each CDR3 protein once. The data hold hundreds of thousands of distinct CDR3 sequences, with 8.5% to 9.5% observed a single time. The same specimen was also included in a second study, on yellow fever vaccine responses in identical twins.

The material sequenced was PBMCs. These receptors all stem from a young woman in good health. Both conserved end residues are part of each CDR3. D genes are given only for firm matches. Clone size appears in some rows only: once, few, many, or a class for an expanded clone.

V gene	J gene	D gene	clone size	CDR3 DNA	CDR3 protein
TRBV6-1	TRBJ2-7	.	many	TGTGCCAGCAGTCGCCTCGGAGCCACCGAGCAGTACTTC	CASSRLGATEQYF
TRBV6-5	TRBJ1-1	.	.	TGTGCCAGCAGTTACCGACACATCCTGAACACTGAAGCTTTCTTT	CASSYRHILNTEAFF
TRBV3-1	TRBJ2-3	TRBD1	many	TGTGCCAGCAGCCAAGTCTGGACAGGGGGCGCTGGAGATACGCAGTATTTT	CASSQVWTGGAGDTQYF
TRBV5-1	TRBJ2-7	TRBD2	many	TGCGCCAGCAGCTTGACGGCGGGAGGTTACGAGCAGTACTTC	CASSLTAGGYEQYF
TRBV5-1	TRBJ1-2	.	few	TGCGCCAGCAGCGGGGAGGACGCATTCTATGGCTACACCTTC	CASSGEDAFYGYTF
TRBV15	TRBJ1-5	.	.	TGTGCCACCAGCAGAGAGACATTCGCGAGCAATCAGCCCCAGCATTTT	CATSRETFASNQPQHF
TRBV7-2	TRBJ1-1	.	.	TGTGCCAGCAGCTTAAATCACAGGGTAGGCACTGAAGCTTTCTTT	CASSLNHRVGTEAFF
TRBV27	TRBJ1-4	.	many	TGTGCCAGCAGCCCCAGGGTCCTAGGTGAAAAACTGTTTTTT	CASSPRVLGEKLFF
TRBV7-2	TRBJ2-2	.	many	TGTGCCAGCAGCTTAAATACGGGGGACACCGGGGAGCTGTTTTTT	CASSLNTGDTGELFF
TRBV11-1	TRBJ2-1	TRBD2	many	TGTGCCAGCAGCTTACTCGTACTAGCGGGGGGGCGGACCTACAATGAGCAGTTCTTC	CASSLLVLAGGRTYNEQFF
TRBV28	TRBJ2-3	.	once	TGTGCCAGTCTGAGGGTAGAAAGCACAGATACGCAGTATTTT	CASLRVESTDTQYF
TRBV20-1	TRBJ2-5	TRBD2	few	TGCAGTGCCGGGACTAGCGGTAACGAAGAGACCCAGTACTTC	CSAGTSGNEETQYF
TRBV10-3	TRBJ2-2	.	.	TGTGCCATCAGTGAGGTGGAACTTGGGGAGCTGTTTTTT	CAISEVELGELFF
TRBV27	TRBJ1-5	.	few	TGTGCCAGCAGTTTCACGGGTGTGGGAGAGAATCAGCCCCAGCATTTT	CASSFTGVGENQPQHF